This record looks at one T cell receptor beta chain sequence and its context. This specimen comes from a study of blood T cell repertoires in COVID-19. The wider study: Sources were T cells, B-cell-depleted T cells, or PBMCs; the material itself was cDNA or gDNA.

In the authors' methods: Reference gene primer amplification gave estimated nucleated cell counts. The protocol was immunoSEQ multiplex PCR, while the TCRdb copy is restricted to in-frame clones and leaves out a portion. That table is the source of V, J and clone size, and D and trimming were worked out from the DNA. The sample lists approximately 410,000 clones; 80% to 90% were seen once. This CDR3 is built from 14 residues. Trimming took off 2 bases at V and 6 bases at J, with 14 bases between the two ends. The germline V gene has CDR1 GTSNPN and CDR2 SVGIG (reference sequence). Specimen: peripheral blood. The receptor's source is a woman in her twenties or thirties with active or convalescent COVID-19. The rearrangement uses TRBV30 and TRBJ1-3; D is ambiguous. The CDR3 region is CAWSRGSGQNTIYF. In DNA, the CDR3 is TGTGCCTGGAGTAGAGGGTCAGGTCAAAACACCATATATTTT.